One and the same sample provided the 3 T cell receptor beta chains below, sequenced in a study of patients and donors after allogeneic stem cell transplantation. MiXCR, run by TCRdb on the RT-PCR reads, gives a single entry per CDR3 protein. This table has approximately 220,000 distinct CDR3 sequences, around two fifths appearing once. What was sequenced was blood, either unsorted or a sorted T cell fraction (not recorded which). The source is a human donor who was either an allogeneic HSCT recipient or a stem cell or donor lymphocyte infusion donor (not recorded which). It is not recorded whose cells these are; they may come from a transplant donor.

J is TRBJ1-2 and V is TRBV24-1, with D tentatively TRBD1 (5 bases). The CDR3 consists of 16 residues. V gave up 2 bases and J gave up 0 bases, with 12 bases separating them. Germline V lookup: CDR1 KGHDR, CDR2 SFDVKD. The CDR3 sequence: CATSDSRDGTNYGYTF. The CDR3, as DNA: TGTGCCACCAGTGATTCCCGGGACGGGACTAACTATGGCTACACCTTC.

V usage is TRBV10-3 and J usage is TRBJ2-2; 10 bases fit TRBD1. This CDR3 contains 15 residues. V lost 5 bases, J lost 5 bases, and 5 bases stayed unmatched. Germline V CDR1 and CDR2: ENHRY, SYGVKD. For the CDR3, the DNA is TGTGCCATCAGTCGACGGACAGGGGGAACCGGGGAGCTGTTTTTT. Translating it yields CAISRRTGGTGELFF.

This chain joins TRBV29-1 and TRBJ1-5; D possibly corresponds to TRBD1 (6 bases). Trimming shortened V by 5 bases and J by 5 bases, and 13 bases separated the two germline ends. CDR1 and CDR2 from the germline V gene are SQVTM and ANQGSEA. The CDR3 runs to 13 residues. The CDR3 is CSVLGGRDQPQHF. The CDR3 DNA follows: TGCAGCGTTCTAGGGGGGAGGGATCAGCCCCAGCATTTT.